These 27 T cell receptor beta chains were all obtained from the same sample, sequenced in a study of neurological immune-mediated disorders. TCRdb independently ran MiXCR on the 5' RACE reads; one entry per CDR3 protein. The sample gives 85,000 to 90,000 distinct CDR3 sequences, approximately 3.5% of which show up once; approximately 3% is in the top ten. The sample consisted of PBMCs. The source is a woman in her 50s with multiple sclerosis.

This clonotype was observed many times. This rearrangement joins TRBV5-1 to TRBJ2-7; D remains ambiguous. Looked up from germline, CDR1 is SGHRS and CDR2 is YFSETQ. The V and J ends lost 0 bases and 2 bases respectively, with 3 bases between them. The CDR3 runs 12 residues. The CDR3 DNA is TGCGCCAGCAGCTTGGAACCCTACGAGCAGTACTTC. This gives the protein CASSLEPYEQYF.

In its sample, this clonotype was seen many times. This chain links TRBV20-1 with TRBJ2-7; no clear D gene. Trimming shortened V by 2 bases and J by 0 bases, and 17 bases separated the two germline ends. The CDR3 is 16 residues long. Germline CDR1 and CDR2: DFQATT and SNEGSKA (reference sequence). The chain's CDR3 is CSARPKSRYRSYEQYF. CDR3 nucleotides: TGCAGTGCTAGACCTAAATCACGATACCGCTCCTACGAGCAGTACTTC.

There are many counts of this clonotype. The chain joins TRBV20-1 to TRBJ2-4; 12 bases are shared with TRBD1. V lost 3 bases, J lost 16 bases, and 7 bases stayed unmatched. The length of the CDR3 is 12 residues. CDR1 DFQATT and CDR2 SNEGSKA come from the germline V gene (reference sequence). The CDR3, as DNA: TGCAGTGCTAGCTCGGGACAGGGGGCGAGTTACTTC. Translating gives CSASSGQGASYF.

The chain is built from TRBV4-3 and TRBJ2-3, with TRBD1 identical over 9 bases. Germline V gene data show CDR1 as LGHNA and CDR2 as YSLEER. The CDR3 covers 16 residues. J was trimmed by 5 bases and V by 4 bases; bases with no gene match: 10. The CDR3 here is CASSRDGTGRGDTQYF. In DNA form, the CDR3 reads TGCGCCAGCAGCCGGGACGGGACAGGGAGGGGAGATACGCAGTATTTT.

The sample holds many counts of this clonotype. The V call is TRBV5-5, the J call TRBJ1-6, with 9 bases that match TRBD1. Per germline, CDR1 SGHKS and CDR2 YYEKEE (reference sequence). The ends lost 0 bases at V and 9 bases at J; junction bases unmatched: 1. The CDR3 is 14 residues long. CDR3: CASSLETGGSPLHF. The CDR3 DNA reads as TGTGCCAGCAGCTTGGAGACAGGGGGTTCACCCCTCCACTTT.

Only a few counts were recorded for this clonotype. The rearrangement links TRBV4-3 to TRBJ2-5; D is perhaps TRBD1 or TRBD2 (6 bases each). The CDR3 is 13 residues long. Germline CDR1 reads LGHNA; CDR2 reads YSLEER. Between the trimmed V and J ends, which lost 2 bases and 10 bases, there was a span of 14 bases. DNA for the CDR3: TGCGCCAGCAGCCAATCTCCGGGGGCACTCCAGTACTTC. It codes for CASSQSPGALQYF.

This clonotype was seen many times. V gene TRBV18 combines with J gene TRBJ2-5; 7 positions agree with TRBD2. J was trimmed by 5 bases and V by 0 bases; bases with no gene match: 6. Germline CDR1 and CDR2: KGHSH and LQKENI. CDR3 length equals 15 residues. The CDR3 nucleotides are TGTGCCAGCTCACCACCCGGACTAGGGGCGGAGACCCAGTACTTC. It encodes CASSPPGLGAETQYF.

The table lists this clonotype with many counts. The genes are TRBV5-1 and TRBJ2-7; TRBD2 matches 7 bases. V shed 1 base and J 5 bases; nucleotides not matched to a gene: 9. CDR1 and CDR2 (germline): SGHRS, YFSETQ. This CDR3 is 15 amino acids long. The CDR3 spells CASSLSAGEVHEQYF. The CDR3 coding sequence is TGCGCCAGCAGCTTGTCTGCGGGGGAAGTCCACGAGCAGTACTTC.

This clonotype occurred many times. The V gene is TRBV7-2, the J gene TRBJ1-5; possibly TRBD1 for D (5 bases). The CDR3 runs to 13 residues. The V gene's germline CDR1 is SGHTA and CDR2 FQGNSA. The V gene lost 5 bases and the J gene lost 7 bases, with 12 bases spanning the gap. The CDR3 region is CASSPDRAQPQHF. The CDR3 DNA is TGTGCCAGCAGCCCCGACAGAGCGCAGCCCCAGCATTTT.

In this sample, this clonotype turned up many times. As DNA, the CDR3 is TGCGCCAGCACCCCCGGGACGGAGAGAGAGACCCAGTACTTC. Translating it yields CASTPGTERETQYF. This chain joins TRBV5-1 and TRBJ2-5; the D call may be TRBD1 or TRBD2 (5 bases each). This CDR3 has 14 residues. V was pared by 6 bases and J by 4 bases, with 16 bases between. CDR1 is SGHRS, CDR2 YFSETQ, per germline. Complete variable domain (other parts from reference TRBV5-1 and TRBJ2-5): KAGVTQTPRYLIKTRGQQVTLSCSPISGHRSVSWYQQTPGQGLQFLFEYFSETQRNKGNFPGRFSGRQFSNSRSEMNVSTLELGDSALYLCASTPGTERETQYFGPGTRLLVL.

The CDR3 region has the DNA TGCGCCAGCAGCCAAGAGCCCCCATGGTCGACTAGCGGGGAGCTGTTTTTT. This encodes CASSQEPPWSTSGELFF. The chain recombines TRBV4-3 with TRBJ2-2; a possible D gene is TRBD2 (6 bases). CDR1 is LGHNA, CDR2 YSLEER, per germline. V lost 0 bases, J lost 7 bases, and 18 bases lay in between. The CDR3 has 17 residues.

This clonotype showed up many times. J is TRBJ1-5 and V is TRBV19; D might be TRBD1 (5 bases). The V gene's germline CDR1 is LNHDA and CDR2 SQIVND (reference sequence). The CDR3 has 12 residues. V shed 9 bases and J shed 6 bases, with 12 bases lying between them. Here the CDR3 reads CASGGQVQPQHF. CDR3 DNA: TGTGCCAGCGGGGGTCAAGTTCAGCCCCAGCATTTT.

This clonotype appeared many times. This rearrangement joins TRBV14 to TRBJ2-7; D might be TRBD1 or TRBD2, each matching 5 bases. Looked up from germline, CDR1 is SGHDN and CDR2 is FVKESK. The CDR3 sequence is 14 residues long. V was pared by 1 base and J by 3 bases, with 10 bases between. CDR3 in amino acids: CASSQARDGYEQYF. DNA of the CDR3: TGTGCCAGCAGCCAAGCCCGGGACGGCTACGAGCAGTACTTC.

This clonotype was observed many times. The rearrangement joins TRBV29-1 to TRBJ1-1; no clear D gene. The CDR3 is made up of 13 amino acids. V lost 4 bases and J 0 bases, leaving 9 bases between the germline ends. Per the germline V gene, CDR1 is SQVTM and CDR2 is ANQGSEA. The CDR3 here is CSVVAGMNTEAFF. The CDR3 DNA reads as TGCAGCGTTGTCGCGGGGATGAACACTGAAGCTTTCTTT.

This clonotype was observed many times. The V call is TRBV27, the J call TRBJ2-1, with 9 bases matching TRBD1. Germline V gene data show CDR1 as MNHEY and CDR2 as SMNVEV (reference sequence). This CDR3 has 15 residues. The trim removed 2 bases at V and 6 bases at J, leaving 5 bases unmatched. CDR3 DNA: TGTGCCAGCAGTTTAAGGGACAGGGAGGGCAATGAGCAGTTCTTC. Residues: CASSLRDREGNEQFF.

Ten or more counts support this clonotype. This sequence joins TRBV20-1 and TRBJ2-5; 10 bases fit TRBD2. Germline trimming cut 6 bases from V and 2 bases from J; bases unmatched to any gene: 0. The CDR3 is made up of 12 amino acids. Germline V CDR1 and CDR2: DFQATT, SNEGSKA (reference sequence). DNA of the CDR3: TGCAGTGCACTAGCGGGGCAAGAGACCCAGTACTTC. This translates into CSALAGQETQYF.

This clonotype was seen many times. This sequence joins TRBV4-3 and TRBJ1-2, with D perhaps TRBD1 (5 bases). The germline gives CDR1 LGHNA, CDR2 YSLEER. The length of the CDR3 is 15 residues. V shed 0 bases and J shed 7 bases, with 15 bases lying between them. Here the CDR3 DNA reads TGCGCCAGCAGCCAAGATGTATGGACACAACGTGGCTACACCTTC. The encoded protein is CASSQDVWTQRGYTF.

This clonotype was detected many times. The chain recombines TRBV9 with TRBJ2-5; TRBD2 aligns across 8 bases. The CDR3 is 16 residues long. CDR1 is SGDLS and CDR2 is YYNGEE in the germline V gene. Trimming removed 0 bases from V and 4 bases from J; junction bases left unmatched: 8. In DNA form, the CDR3 reads TGTGCCAGCAGCGTAGGTAGTCGGGGGGGCGGAGAGACCCAGTACTTC. Protein product: CASSVGSRGGGETQYF.

This clonotype was counted at least ten times. The V gene is TRBV7-2, the J gene TRBJ1-1; D is unresolved. CDR3 size: 14 residues. The V gene's germline CDR1 is SGHTA and CDR2 FQGNSA. Trimming stripped 5 bases from V and 1 base from J, with 11 bases between. DNA for the CDR3: TGTGCCAGCAGCCAAACAGAGAAGAACACTGAAGCTTTCTTT. This codes for CASSQTEKNTEAFF.

The table lists this clonotype with many counts. The V gene is TRBV20-1, the J gene TRBJ1-3; maybe TRBD1 (6 bases). The germline V and J ends were trimmed by 0 bases and 2 bases, with 8 bases remaining between them. Germline V CDR1 and CDR2: DFQATT, SNEGSKA (reference sequence). CDR3 size: 14 residues. The CDR3 bases are TGCAGTGCTAGAGATACAGGGCCTGGAAACACCATATATTTT. Its translation is CSARDTGPGNTIYF.

This clonotype was counted ten times or more. The CDR3 reads CATSSGGNYNEQFF. Here the CDR3 DNA reads TGTGCCACCTCGAGCGGGGGGAACTACAATGAGCAGTTCTTC. This rearrangement joins TRBV24-1 to TRBJ2-1, with 9 nucleotides matching TRBD2. V lost 9 bases and J lost 3; bases outside the gene matches: 5. This CDR3 spans 14 amino acids. The germline V gene has CDR1 KGHDR and CDR2 SFDVKD.

The chain combines TRBV20-1 with TRBJ1-4, with a weak D call TRBD1 (6 bases). The CDR3 length is 17 residues. Trimming pared 0 bases from V and 0 bases from J, leaving 14 bases between. The germline V gene encodes CDR1 DFQATT and CDR2 SNEGSKA (reference sequence). The CDR3: CSARDLNRVTTNEKLFF. CDR3 sequence (DNA): TGCAGTGCTAGAGACTTAAACAGGGTTACAACTAATGAAAAACTGTTTTTT.

At least ten counts were recorded for this clonotype. The chain couples TRBV5-1 to TRBJ2-4; 10 nucleotides line up with TRBD1. The junction had 17 bases not matched to a gene; V was cut back by 2 bases and J by 0 bases. From germline, CDR1 is SGHRS and CDR2 YFSETQ. This CDR3 is built from 21 residues. CDR3 protein: CASSFTRDRGFRDLAKNIQYF. CDR3 nucleotide sequence: TGCGCCAGCAGCTTTACCCGGGACAGGGGCTTTCGGGATCTAGCCAAAAACATTCAGTACTTC.

This clonotype was seen at least ten times. The V and J genes are TRBV7-2 and TRBJ2-1; a possible D gene is TRBD2 (6 bases). This CDR3 is 16 amino acids long. Trimming shortened V by 5 bases and J by 4 bases, and 18 bases separated the two germline ends. Germline values: CDR1 SGHTA, CDR2 FQGNSA. CDR3 bases: TGTGCCAGCAGCAGGACGACCGGGACTGTATACAATGAGCAGTTCTTC. This encodes CASSRTTGTVYNEQFF.

Ten or more counts support this clonotype. This chain uses TRBV5-1 with TRBJ1-4, with 7 nucleotides matching TRBD1. With 2 bases clipped from V and 4 bases from J, the junction kept 2 bases outside the gene matches. Germline V gene sequence: CDR1 SGHRS, CDR2 YFSETQ. The CDR3 runs 14 residues. The CDR3 nucleotides read TGCGCCAGCAGCTTCGGGACAGTTAATGAAAAACTGTTTTTT. Protein product: CASSFGTVNEKLFF.

The sample holds a few counts of this clonotype. The genes are TRBV20-1 and TRBJ2-3; 10 nucleotides match TRBD2. V shed 2 bases and J 4 bases; nucleotides not matched to a gene: 15. The germline V gene has CDR1 DFQATT and CDR2 SNEGSKA (reference sequence). There are 18 residues in the CDR3. The CDR3 reads CSARPSPREAGGPDTQYF. For the CDR3, the DNA is TGCAGTGCTAGACCCTCTCCCCGTGAAGCGGGGGGGCCAGATACGCAGTATTTT.

This clonotype was seen many times. The chain couples TRBV11-3 to TRBJ2-3; unclear D gene. Trimming removed 0 bases at V and 8 bases at J, with 9 bases between. CDR1 is SGHNT, CDR2 YENEEA, per germline. This CDR3 comprises 13 residues. CDR3 protein: CASSLDFPGTQYF. The CDR3 coding sequence is TGTGCCAGCAGCTTAGATTTTCCTGGTACGCAGTATTTT. The full variable domain, its missing parts supplied by reference TRBV11-3 and TRBJ2-3, is EAGVVQSPRYKIIEKKQPVAFWCNPISGHNTLYWYLQNLGQGPELLIRYENEEAVDDSQLPKDRFSAERLKGVDSTLKIQPAELGDSAVYLCASSLDFPGTQYFGPGTRLTVL.